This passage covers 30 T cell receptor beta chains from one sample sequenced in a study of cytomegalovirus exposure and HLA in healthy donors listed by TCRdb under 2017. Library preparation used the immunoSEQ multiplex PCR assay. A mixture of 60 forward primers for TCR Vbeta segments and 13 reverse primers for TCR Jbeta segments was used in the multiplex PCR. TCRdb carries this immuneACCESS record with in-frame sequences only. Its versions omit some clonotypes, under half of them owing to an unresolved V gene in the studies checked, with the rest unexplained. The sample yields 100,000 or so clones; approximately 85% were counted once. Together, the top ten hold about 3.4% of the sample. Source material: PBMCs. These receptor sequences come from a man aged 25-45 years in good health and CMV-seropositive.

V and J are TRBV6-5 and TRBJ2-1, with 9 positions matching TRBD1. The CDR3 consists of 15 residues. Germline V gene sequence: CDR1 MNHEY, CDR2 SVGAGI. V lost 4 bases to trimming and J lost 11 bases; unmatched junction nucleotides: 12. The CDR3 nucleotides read TGTGCCAGCAGTTTCTCGACCGGGACAGGGAAGCAGCAGTTCTTC. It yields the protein CASSFSTGTGKQQFF.

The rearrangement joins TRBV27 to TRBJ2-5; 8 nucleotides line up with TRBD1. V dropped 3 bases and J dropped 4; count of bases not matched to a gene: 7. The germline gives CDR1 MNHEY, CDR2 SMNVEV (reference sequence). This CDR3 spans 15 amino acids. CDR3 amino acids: CASSFGRGRPETQYF. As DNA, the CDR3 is TGTGCCAGCAGTTTTGGCAGGGGGCGCCCAGAGACCCAGTACTTC.

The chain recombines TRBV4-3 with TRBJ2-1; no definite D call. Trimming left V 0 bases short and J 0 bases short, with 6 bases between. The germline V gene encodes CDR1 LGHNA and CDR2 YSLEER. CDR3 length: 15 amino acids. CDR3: CASSQDYGSYNEQFF. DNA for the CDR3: TGCGCCAGCAGCCAAGATTACGGCTCCTACAATGAGCAGTTCTTC.

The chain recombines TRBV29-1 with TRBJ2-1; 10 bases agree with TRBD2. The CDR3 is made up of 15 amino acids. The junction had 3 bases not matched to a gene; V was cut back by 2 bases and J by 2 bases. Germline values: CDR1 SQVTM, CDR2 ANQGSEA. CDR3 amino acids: CSVEPSGSPYNEQFF. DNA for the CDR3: TGCAGCGTTGAACCTAGCGGGAGTCCCTACAATGAGCAGTTCTTC.

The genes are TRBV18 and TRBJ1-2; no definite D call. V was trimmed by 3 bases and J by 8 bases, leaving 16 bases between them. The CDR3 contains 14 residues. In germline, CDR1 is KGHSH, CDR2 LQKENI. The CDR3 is CASSPSSPGGGYTF. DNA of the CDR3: TGTGCCAGCTCACCGTCTTCCCCAGGCGGGGGCTACACCTTC.

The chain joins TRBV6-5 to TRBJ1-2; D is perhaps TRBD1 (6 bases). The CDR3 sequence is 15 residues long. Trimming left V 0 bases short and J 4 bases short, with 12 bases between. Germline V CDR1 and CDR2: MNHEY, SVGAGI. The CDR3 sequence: CASSYSGAGSYGYTF. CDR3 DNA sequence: TGTGCCAGCAGTTACTCGGGGGCAGGGAGCTATGGCTACACCTTC.

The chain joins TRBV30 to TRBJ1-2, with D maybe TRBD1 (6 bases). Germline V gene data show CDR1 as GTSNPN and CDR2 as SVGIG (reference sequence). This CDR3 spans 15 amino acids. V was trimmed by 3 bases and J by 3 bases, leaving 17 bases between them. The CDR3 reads CAWSGRDIQYYGYTF. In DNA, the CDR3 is TGTGCCTGGAGCGGTCGGGACATCCAATACTATGGCTACACCTTC.

The CDR3 DNA is TGTGCCAGCAGTTTAACAGGGGGCTCGTCTAACTATGGCTACACCTTC. Its protein is CASSLTGGSSNYGYTF. This chain connects TRBV28 to TRBJ1-2; TRBD1 agrees at 9 bases. Trimming removed 2 bases from V and 0 bases from J; junction bases left unmatched: 4. CDR3 size: 16 residues. Germline loops: CDR1 MDHEN, CDR2 SYDVKM.

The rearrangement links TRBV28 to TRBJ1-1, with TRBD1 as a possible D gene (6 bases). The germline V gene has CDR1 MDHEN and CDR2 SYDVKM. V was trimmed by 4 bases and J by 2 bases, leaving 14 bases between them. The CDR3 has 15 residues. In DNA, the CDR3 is TGTGCCAGCAGTTCCCTGACAGGTTACAACACTGAAGCTTTCTTT. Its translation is CASSSLTGYNTEAFF.

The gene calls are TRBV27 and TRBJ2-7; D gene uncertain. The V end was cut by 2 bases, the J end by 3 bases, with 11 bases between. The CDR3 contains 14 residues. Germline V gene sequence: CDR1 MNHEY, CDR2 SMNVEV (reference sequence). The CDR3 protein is CASSLGGPHYEQYF. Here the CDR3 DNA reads TGTGCCAGCAGTTTAGGTGGGCCTCACTACGAGCAGTACTTC.

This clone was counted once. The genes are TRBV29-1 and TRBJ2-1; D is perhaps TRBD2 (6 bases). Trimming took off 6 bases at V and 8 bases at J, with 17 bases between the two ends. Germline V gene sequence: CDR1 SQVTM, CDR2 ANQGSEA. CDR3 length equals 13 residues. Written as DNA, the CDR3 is TGCAGCGTCTCTAGCGCAACCGGCCATGAGCAGTTCTTC. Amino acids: CSVSSATGHEQFF.

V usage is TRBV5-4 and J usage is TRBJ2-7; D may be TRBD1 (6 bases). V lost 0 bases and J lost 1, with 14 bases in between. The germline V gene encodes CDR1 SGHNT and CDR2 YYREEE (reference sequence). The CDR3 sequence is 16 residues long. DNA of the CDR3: TGTGCCAGCAGCTTGGGATTAAAGGGACAATCCTACGAGCAGTACTTC. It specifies CASSLGLKGQSYEQYF.

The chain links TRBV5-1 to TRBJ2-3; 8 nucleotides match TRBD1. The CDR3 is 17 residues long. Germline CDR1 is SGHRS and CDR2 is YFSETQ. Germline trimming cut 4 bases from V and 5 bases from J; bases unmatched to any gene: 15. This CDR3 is CASSSPRQGALGDTQYF. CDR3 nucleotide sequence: TGCGCCAGCAGCAGCCCTCGGCAGGGGGCGCTTGGAGATACGCAGTATTTT.

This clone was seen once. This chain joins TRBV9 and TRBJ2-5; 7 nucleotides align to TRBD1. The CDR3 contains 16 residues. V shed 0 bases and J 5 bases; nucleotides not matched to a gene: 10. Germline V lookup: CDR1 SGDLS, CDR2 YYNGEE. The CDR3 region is CASSVARGTARETQYF. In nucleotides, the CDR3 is TGTGCCAGCAGCGTAGCCCGAGGGACAGCTAGGGAGACCCAGTACTTC.

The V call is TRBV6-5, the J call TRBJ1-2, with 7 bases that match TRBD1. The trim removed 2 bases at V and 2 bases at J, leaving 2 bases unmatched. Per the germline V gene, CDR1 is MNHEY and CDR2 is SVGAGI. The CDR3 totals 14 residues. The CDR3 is CASSYEGANYGYTF. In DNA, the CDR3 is TGTGCCAGCAGTTACGAGGGGGCGAACTATGGCTACACCTTC.

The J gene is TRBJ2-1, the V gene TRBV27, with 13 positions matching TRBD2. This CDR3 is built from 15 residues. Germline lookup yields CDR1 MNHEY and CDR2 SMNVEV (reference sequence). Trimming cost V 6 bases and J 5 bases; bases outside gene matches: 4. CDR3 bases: TGTGCCAGCAGCCATGGGACTAGCGGGGACAATGAGCAGTTCTTC. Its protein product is CASSHGTSGDNEQFF.

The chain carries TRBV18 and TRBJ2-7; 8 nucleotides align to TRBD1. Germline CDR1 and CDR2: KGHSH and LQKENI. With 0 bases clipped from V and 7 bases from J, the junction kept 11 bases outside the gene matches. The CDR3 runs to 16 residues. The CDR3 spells CASSPPTGGATREQYF. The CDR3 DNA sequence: TGTGCCAGCTCACCACCTACAGGGGGTGCGACCAGGGAGCAGTACTTC.

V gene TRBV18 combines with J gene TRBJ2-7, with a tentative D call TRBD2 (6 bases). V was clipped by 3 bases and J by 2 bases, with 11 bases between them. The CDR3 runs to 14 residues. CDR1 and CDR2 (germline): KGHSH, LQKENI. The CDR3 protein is CASSPGGGAYEQYF. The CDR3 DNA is TGTGCCAGCTCACCCGGTGGCGGGGCCTACGAGCAGTACTTC. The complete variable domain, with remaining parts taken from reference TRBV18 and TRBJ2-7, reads NAGVMQNPRHLVRRRGQEARLRCSPMKGHSHVYWYRQLPEEGLKFMVYLQKENIIDESGMPKERFSAEFPKEGPSILRIQQVVRGDSAAYFCASSPGGGAYEQYFGPGTRLTVT.

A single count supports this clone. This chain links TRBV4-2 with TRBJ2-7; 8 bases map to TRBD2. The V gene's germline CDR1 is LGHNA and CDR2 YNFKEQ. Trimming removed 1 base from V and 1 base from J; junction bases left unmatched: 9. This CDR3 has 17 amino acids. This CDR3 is CASSQVTSGQPSYEQYF. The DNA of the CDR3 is TGTGCCAGCAGCCAAGTAACTAGCGGCCAACCTTCCTACGAGCAGTACTTC.

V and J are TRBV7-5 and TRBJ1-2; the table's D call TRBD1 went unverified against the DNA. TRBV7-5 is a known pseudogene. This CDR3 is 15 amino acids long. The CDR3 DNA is TGTGCCAGAAGCTTGGGACAGGGTCTTAACTATGGCTACACCTTC. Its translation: CARSLGQGLNYGYTF.

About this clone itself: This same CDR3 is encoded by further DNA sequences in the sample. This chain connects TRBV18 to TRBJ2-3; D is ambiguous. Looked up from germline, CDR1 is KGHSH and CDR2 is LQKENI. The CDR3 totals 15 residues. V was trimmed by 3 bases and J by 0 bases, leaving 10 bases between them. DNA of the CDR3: TGTGCCAGCTCACCCCTCGCCGGGAGCACAGATACGCAGTATTTT. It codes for CASSPLAGSTDTQYF.

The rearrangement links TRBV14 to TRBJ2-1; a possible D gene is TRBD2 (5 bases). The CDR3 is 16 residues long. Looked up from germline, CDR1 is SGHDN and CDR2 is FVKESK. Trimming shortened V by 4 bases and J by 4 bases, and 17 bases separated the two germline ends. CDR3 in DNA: TGTGCCAGCAGCCTAACCTTAGTAGCGCCTTACAATGAGCAGTTCTTC. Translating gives CASSLTLVAPYNEQFF.

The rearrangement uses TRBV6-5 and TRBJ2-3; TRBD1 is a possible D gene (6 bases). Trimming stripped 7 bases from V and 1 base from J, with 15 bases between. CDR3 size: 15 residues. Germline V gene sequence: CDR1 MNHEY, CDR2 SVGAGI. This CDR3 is CASTPTGTRTDTQYF. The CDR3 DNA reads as TGTGCCAGCACGCCCACAGGGACCCGCACAGATACGCAGTATTTT.

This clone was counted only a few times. The CDR3 region is CAISADRAEKLFF. CDR3 coding DNA: TGTGCCATCAGTGCGGACAGGGCTGAAAAACTGTTTTTT. The chain couples TRBV10-3 to TRBJ1-4, with TRBD1 matching 8 bases. The CDR3 extends over 13 amino acids. The J segment lost 7 bases and the V segment lost 4 bases, leaving 2 bases of the junction unmatched. CDR1 is ENHRY, CDR2 SYGVKD, per germline.

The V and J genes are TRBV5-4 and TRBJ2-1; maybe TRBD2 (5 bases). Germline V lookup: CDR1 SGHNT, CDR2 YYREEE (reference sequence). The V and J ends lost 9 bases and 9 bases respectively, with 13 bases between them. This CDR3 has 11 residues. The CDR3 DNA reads TGTGCCACCCACCGAGGGTTTGAGCAGTTCTTC. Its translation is CATHRGFEQFF.

The CDR3 protein is CAWGDVAGYHEQFF. The CDR3 DNA is TGTGCCTGGGGGGATGTAGCGGGATACCATGAGCAGTTCTTC. The chain uses TRBV30 and TRBJ2-1; 8 bases line up with TRBD2. The germline gives CDR1 GTSNPN, CDR2 SVGIG (reference sequence). The CDR3 runs to 14 residues. V shed 5 bases, J shed 8 bases, and the junction held 11 bases outside the gene matches.

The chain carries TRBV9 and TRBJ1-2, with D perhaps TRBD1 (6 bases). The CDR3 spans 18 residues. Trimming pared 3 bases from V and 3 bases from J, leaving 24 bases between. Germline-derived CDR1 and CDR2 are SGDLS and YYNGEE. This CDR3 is CASSANPTGGAVYYGYTF. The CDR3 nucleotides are TGTGCCAGCAGCGCAAACCCGACCGGGGGGGCAGTTTACTATGGCTACACCTTC.

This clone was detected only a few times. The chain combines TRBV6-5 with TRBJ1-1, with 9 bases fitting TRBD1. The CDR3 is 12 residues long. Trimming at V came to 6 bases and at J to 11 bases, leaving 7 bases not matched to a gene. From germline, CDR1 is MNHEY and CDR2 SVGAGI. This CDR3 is CASSRRQGGAFF. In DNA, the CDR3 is TGTGCCAGCAGCCGGAGACAGGGGGGGGCTTTCTTT.

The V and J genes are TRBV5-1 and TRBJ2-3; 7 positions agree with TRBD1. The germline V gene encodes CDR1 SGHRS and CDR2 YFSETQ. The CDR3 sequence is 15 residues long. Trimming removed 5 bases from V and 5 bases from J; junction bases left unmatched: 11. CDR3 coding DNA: TGCGCCAGCAGTTTCGACAGGGAAGCTAAAGATACGCAGTATTTT. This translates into CASSFDREAKDTQYF.

CDR3 protein: CASSPPGLAGAGTDTQYF. Written as DNA, the CDR3 is TGTGCCAGCTCACCACCGGGACTAGCGGGAGCAGGCACAGATACGCAGTATTTT. The chain uses TRBV18 and TRBJ2-3, with 14 bases identical to TRBD2. The CDR3 contains 18 residues. CDR1 is KGHSH and CDR2 is LQKENI in the germline V gene. V was pared by 0 bases and J by 1 base, with 3 bases of the junction left unmatched.